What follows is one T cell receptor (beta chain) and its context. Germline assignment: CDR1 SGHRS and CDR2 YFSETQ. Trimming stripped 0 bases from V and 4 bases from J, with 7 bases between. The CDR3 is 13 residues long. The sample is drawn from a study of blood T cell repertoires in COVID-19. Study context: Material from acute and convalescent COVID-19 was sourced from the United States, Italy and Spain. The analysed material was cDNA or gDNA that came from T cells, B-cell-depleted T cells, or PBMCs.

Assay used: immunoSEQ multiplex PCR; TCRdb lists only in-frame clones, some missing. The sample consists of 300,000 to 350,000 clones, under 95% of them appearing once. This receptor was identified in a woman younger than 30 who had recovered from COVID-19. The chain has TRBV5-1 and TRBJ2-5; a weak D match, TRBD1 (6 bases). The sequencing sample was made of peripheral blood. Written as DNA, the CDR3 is TGCGCCAGCAGCTTGGGGGGGCGAGAGACCCAGTACTTC. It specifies CASSLGGRETQYF.